The TCR beta chain under discussion was sequenced for a study of T cell responses to AZD1222 COVID-19 vaccine. Whole-study results and caveats: Two doses of AZD1222 preceded a rise in Spike-specific TCR breadth and depth. Dominant at 160-218 and 743-854, vaccine-associated CD4 TCRs also spanned spike.

Clones were read by immunoSEQ multiplex PCR, and TCRdb kept only the in-frame ones, dropping some. The data show approximately 150,000 clones, roughly 90% seen once. V dropped 7 bases and J dropped 3; count of bases not matched to a gene: 15. CDR3 size: 18 residues. Germline loops: CDR1 SGHRS, CDR2 YFSETQ. Remarks on this clone: Its cognate antigen is unknown.

The gene calls are TRBV5-1 and TRBJ2-2; 10 bases are shared with TRBD2. The sample in question was peripheral blood, obtained on day 0 of AZD1222 vaccination. The sequence was collected from an adult in good health. The CDR3 loop reads CASAPSPPSGSDTGELFF. CDR3 nucleotides: TGCGCCAGCGCCCCATCCCCCCCTAGCGGGAGTGACACCGGGGAGCTGTTTTTT.